This paragraph reports one T cell receptor beta chain. The source of the sample is a study of shared T cell receptors in the human thymus. This CDR3 has 14 residues. The germline gives CDR1 MNHEY, CDR2 SVGAGI. J gave up 4 bases and V 4 bases, and 5 bases lay outside the gene matches. TCRdb's table, derived via immunoSEQ multiplex PCR, lists solely in-frame clones and lacks some. The sample has about 540,000 clones, 78% seen once. A further study also used this sample, focusing on human thymus T cells. That source reports: Donor material was obtained from healthy Finnish infants undergoing corrective surgery for congenital heart defects. Corrective cardiac operations yielded the resected thymus tissue. Thymic and blood repertoires showed apparently biased V and J gene usage. Related studies noted strongly shared thymic repertoires across unrelated people.

The TCR comes from a boy under two years old with a congenital heart defect. V usage is TRBV6-5 and J usage is TRBJ1-2, with 8 bases that match TRBD1. The specimen was thymocytes. The CDR3 DNA reads as TGTGCCAGCAGTTCCCGCGGACAGGGCTATGGCTACACCTTC. This translates into CASSSRGQGYGYTF.